This T cell receptor (beta chain) was observed in a study of cytomegalovirus exposure and HLA in healthy donors. This CDR3 has 17 amino acids. The V gene's germline CDR1 is SGDLS and CDR2 YYNGEE. The V and J ends lost 3 bases and 2 bases respectively, with 21 bases between them. On this clone: Its cognate antigen is unknown.

General study findings and limits: The authors later found TCR association rates varying by HLA locus, with DRB1 most and HLA-C fewest. Common viral pathogens seemed to be connected with several of the most significant clusters, according to a later analysis. Certain indistinguishable V segments, among them TRBV6-2 and TRBV6-3, were excluded.

13 Jbeta primers and 60 Vbeta primers were used for the PCR. Clones were read by immunoSEQ multiplex PCR, and TCRdb kept only the in-frame ones, dropping some. The sample lists 150,000 to 200,000 clones; roughly 73% were seen once. The clonotype was recovered from a woman aged 25 to 39 in good health and CMV-seronegative. Sequences were obtained from PBMCs. The rearrangement uses TRBV9 and TRBJ2-7, with D perhaps matching TRBD2 (5 bases). The CDR3 is CASSARAAAGGAYEQYF. In DNA, the CDR3 is TGTGCCAGCAGCGCCCGGGCGGCGGCAGGAGGAGCCTACGAGCAGTACTTC.